One sample yielded the 24 T cell receptor beta chains listed below, sequenced in a study of CD8+ T cells in alopecia areata. It was cDNA, reverse transcribed from extracted RNA, that served as the sequencing template. Data came from immunoSEQ multiplex PCR; TCRdb stores just in-frame clones and leaves some out. The sample contains about 150,000 clones, about 89% of which appear only once. The sample here was CD8+ T cells sorted from blood, taken at week 0. These receptors came from a human donor with alopecia areata.

The rearrangement links TRBV2 to TRBJ2-1, with D possibly being TRBD2 (6 bases). Trimming took off 7 bases at V and 8 bases at J, with 21 bases between the two ends. The length of the CDR3 is 15 residues. Per germline, CDR1 SNHLY and CDR2 FYNNEI. CDR3 amino acids: CASMPAPGERDEQFF. CDR3 coding DNA: TGTGCCAGCATGCCTGCGCCGGGGGAACGGGATGAGCAGTTCTTC.

The gene calls are TRBV4-1 and TRBJ2-5; TRBD2 matches at 7 bases. Germline V gene sequence: CDR1 MGHRA, CDR2 YSYEKL. Unmatched junction bases numbered 16, after V lost 0 bases and J lost 6 bases. The CDR3 length is 18 residues. The DNA for the CDR3 is TGCGCCAGCAGCCAAGATGAGAAGGGCGCGGGAGCGTTGCAGACCCAGTACTTC. This sequence encodes CASSQDEKGAGALQTQYF.

This clone has only a few counts. The chain links TRBV30 to TRBJ2-7; TRBD2 matches 7 bases. This CDR3 contains 15 residues. V lost 5 bases, J lost 7 bases, and 17 bases stayed unmatched. The germline V gene encodes CDR1 GTSNPN and CDR2 SVGIG (reference sequence). CDR3 sequence: CAWATNTGLSREQYF. DNA for the CDR3: TGTGCCTGGGCAACTAACACGGGACTATCTCGAGAGCAGTACTTC.

The J gene is TRBJ2-7, the V gene TRBV27; D might be TRBD2 (6 bases). Trimming left V 3 bases short and J 3 bases short, with 6 bases between. CDR1 and CDR2 from the germline V gene are MNHEY and SMNVEV (reference sequence). The CDR3 runs to 12 residues. For the CDR3, the DNA is TGTGCCAGCAGTTTCGGGGGCTACGAGCAGTACTTC. Protein sequence: CASSFGGYEQYF.

The rearrangement uses TRBV27 and TRBJ2-1; D gene uncertain. CDR3 length equals 15 residues. V dropped 3 bases and J dropped 3 bases, with 12 bases sitting between them. In germline, CDR1 is MNHEY, CDR2 SMNVEV (reference sequence). In nucleotides, the CDR3 is TGTGCCAGCAGTTTTCTCCCGGGTGGCTACAATGAGCAGTTCTTC. Protein: CASSFLPGGYNEQFF.

This chain joins TRBV19 and TRBJ1-5; D ambiguous. The CDR3 has 13 residues. Germline CDR1 and CDR2: LNHDA and SQIVND (reference sequence). V lost 3 bases and J 6 bases, leaving 9 bases between the germline ends. CDR3 region: CASSIWGGQPQHF. The CDR3 DNA sequence: TGTGCCAGTAGTATTTGGGGTGGTCAGCCCCAGCATTTT.

This clone was detected only a few times. V gene TRBV5-6 combines with J gene TRBJ2-7, with 8 nucleotides matching TRBD2. The germline CDR1 and CDR2 sequences are SGHDT and YYEEEE. Trimming took 4 bases from V and 6 from J; bases not matched to a gene: 9. The CDR3 runs 14 residues. The CDR3 is CASSPAGAMSEQYF. The CDR3 DNA follows: TGTGCCAGCAGCCCAGCGGGAGCTATGTCCGAGCAGTACTTC.

The chain links TRBV5-1 to TRBJ2-1; possibly TRBD1 for D (6 bases). Germline assignment: CDR1 SGHRS and CDR2 YFSETQ. Trimming removed 3 bases from V and 7 bases from J, with 8 bases in between. This CDR3 has 12 residues. The CDR3 loop is CASSWTVNEQFF. In DNA form, the CDR3 reads TGCGCCAGCAGCTGGACAGTAAATGAGCAGTTCTTC.

The gene calls are TRBV2 and TRBJ2-2; D is undetermined. Germline V gives CDR1 SNHLY, CDR2 FYNNEI. V dropped 1 base and J dropped 1 base, with 10 bases sitting between them. The CDR3 is 16 amino acids. CDR3 DNA: TGTGCCAGCAGTGAAGGGGGATTGGAGAACACCGGGGAGCTGTTTTTT. This codes for CASSEGGLENTGELFF.

This clone occurred once. This chain uses TRBV15 with TRBJ2-1; D perhaps matches TRBD1 (6 bases). Germline V gene lookup returns CDR1 LNHNV and CDR2 YYDKDF (reference sequence). Trimming left V 1 base short and J 8 bases short, with 15 bases between. The length of the CDR3 is 15 residues. The CDR3 nucleotides read TGTGCCACCAGCAGAGGGTTGGCAGGGGACGATGAGCAGTTCTTC. It encodes CATSRGLAGDDEQFF.

This clone was found once. The CDR3 region is CASSILGVNTEAFF. As DNA, the CDR3 is TGTGCCAGTAGTATTTTGGGCGTGAACACTGAAGCTTTCTTT. The chain recombines TRBV19 with TRBJ1-1; D ambiguous. The germline V gene has CDR1 LNHDA and CDR2 SQIVND (reference sequence). The germline V and J ends were trimmed by 3 bases and 0 bases, with 8 bases remaining between them. The CDR3 runs to 14 residues.

The V and J genes are TRBV13 and TRBJ2-1; D possibly corresponds to TRBD2 (7 bases). Germline V gives CDR1 PRHDT, CDR2 FYEKMQ (reference sequence). The CDR3 consists of 15 residues. Trimming took off 4 bases at V and 9 bases at J, with 19 bases between the two ends. In DNA, the CDR3 is TGTGCCAGCAGCTCCCGAGGGGAGGGGGGAGGTGAGCAGTTCTTC. Its translation: CASSSRGEGGGEQFF.

The genes are TRBV5-1 and TRBJ1-1, with TRBD1 matching 11 bases. This CDR3 has 17 residues. Germline lookup yields CDR1 SGHRS and CDR2 YFSETQ. Germline trimming cut 4 bases from V and 7 bases from J; bases unmatched to any gene: 15. The CDR3 DNA reads as TGCGCCAGCAGCATCCTCGGACAGGGGGCAGTGGCGGATGAAGCTTTCTTT. This codes for CASSILGQGAVADEAFF.

The J gene is TRBJ2-6, the V gene TRBV7-9, with D unresolved. V dropped 5 bases and J dropped 2 bases, with 7 bases sitting between them. This CDR3 contains 14 residues. Germline values: CDR1 SEHNR, CDR2 FQNEAQ (reference sequence). In nucleotides, the CDR3 is TGTGCCAGCAGCGCGGCCACTGGGGCCAACGTCCTGACTTTC. It translates to CASSAATGANVLTF.

The genes are TRBV27 and TRBJ2-3; D might be TRBD1 (5 bases). The length of the CDR3 is 11 residues. The germline CDR1 and CDR2 sequences are MNHEY and SMNVEV (reference sequence). The germline V and J ends were trimmed by 10 bases and 4 bases, with 9 bases remaining between them. CDR3 sequence (DNA): TGTGCCACCAGGGTGTCAGATACGCAGTATTTT. It codes for CATRVSDTQYF.

V and J are TRBV30 and TRBJ2-3, with 10 bases that match TRBD2. Germline CDR1 reads GTSNPN; CDR2 reads SVGIG (reference sequence). The CDR3 runs 15 residues. With V trimmed by 3 bases and J by 1 base, 4 bases remained unmatched. CDR3 protein: CAWSTSGGGTDTQYF. CDR3 DNA: TGTGCCTGGAGCACAAGCGGGGGGGGCACAGATACGCAGTATTTT. The full variable domain, its missing parts supplied by reference TRBV30 and TRBJ2-3, is SQTIHQWPATLVQPVGSPLSLECTVEGTSNPNLYWYRQAAGRGLQLLFYSVGIGQISSEVPQNLSASRPQDRQFILSSKKLLLSDSGFYLCAWSTSGGGTDTQYFGPGTRLTVL.

The chain uses TRBV4-1 and TRBJ1-4; the D gene is possibly TRBD1 (5 bases). V shed 3 bases and J shed 0 bases, with 11 bases lying between them. Germline V CDR1 and CDR2: MGHRA, YSYEKL. This CDR3 comprises 16 residues. CDR3 sequence: CASSQEGLTTNEKLFF. Written as DNA, the CDR3 is TGCGCCAGCAGCCAGGAGGGACTCACAACTAATGAAAAACTGTTTTTT.

J is TRBJ2-7 and V is TRBV20-1; no definite D call. Between the trimmed V and J ends, which lost 6 bases and 7 bases, there was a span of 10 bases. CDR1 is DFQATT and CDR2 is SNEGSKA in the germline V gene (reference sequence). The CDR3 loop spans 10 amino acids. The CDR3 coding sequence is TGCAGTGCCAAGATGAGGGAGCAGTACTTC. This sequence encodes CSAKMREQYF.

The chain recombines TRBV7-2 with TRBJ1-5; the D gene is possibly TRBD1 (6 bases). V was cut by 0 bases and J by 6 bases, with 15 bases left in between. The CDR3 spans 16 residues. Looked up from germline, CDR1 is SGHTA and CDR2 is FQGNSA. CDR3 loop: CASSLAGTGLGQPQHF. The CDR3 nucleotides are TGTGCCAGCAGCTTAGCGGGAACAGGGTTAGGTCAGCCCCAGCATTTT.

The chain couples TRBV7-6 to TRBJ2-1, with 9 bases aligning to TRBD1. Trimming took 0 bases from V and 2 from J; bases not matched to a gene: 2. Germline-derived CDR1 and CDR2 are SGHVS and FNYEAQ. There are 16 residues in the CDR3. CDR3 sequence: CASSLAGQGTYNEQFF. CDR3 bases: TGTGCCAGCAGCTTAGCGGGACAGGGCACCTACAATGAGCAGTTCTTC.

The chain employs TRBV15 and TRBJ2-2, with D unresolved. The CDR3 runs 12 residues. The germline CDR1 and CDR2 sequences are LNHNV and YYDKDF (reference sequence). V was pared by 4 bases and J by 3 bases, with 3 bases between. The CDR3 coding sequence is TGTGCCACCAGCAACGACACCGGGGAGCTGTTTTTT. Protein sequence: CATSNDTGELFF.

This chain connects TRBV29-1 to TRBJ1-2, with 8 bases lining up with TRBD1. The V and J ends lost 0 bases and 0 bases, in that order; junction bases with no gene match: 6. Per the germline V gene, CDR1 is SQVTM and CDR2 is ANQGSEA. The CDR3 has 16 residues. CDR3 residues: CSVEEKGQGANYGYTF. The CDR3 coding sequence is TGCAGCGTTGAAGAAAAAGGACAGGGCGCTAACTATGGCTACACCTTC. Full variable domain (rest looked up from reference TRBV29-1 and TRBJ1-2): SAVISQKPSRDICQRGTSLTIQCQVDSQVTMMFWYRQQPGQSLTLIATANQGSEATYESGFVIDKFPISRPNLTFSTLTVSNMSPEDSSIYLCSVEEKGQGANYGYTFGSGTRLTVV.

This clone is judged medium-sized (0.01 to 0.1%). The gene calls are TRBV2 and TRBJ2-2; TRBD2 matches 9 bases. V lost 5 bases and J lost 6; bases outside the gene matches: 7. The length of the CDR3 is 15 residues. CDR1 is SNHLY and CDR2 is FYNNEI in the germline V gene. This CDR3 is CASSSGRTAPGELFF. CDR3 sequence (DNA): TGTGCCAGCAGTAGCGGGAGGACCGCCCCCGGGGAGCTGTTTTTT. Using reference TRBV2 and TRBJ2-2 for the parts outside the CDR3, the full variable domain is EPEVTQTPSHQVTQMGQEVILRCVPISNHLYFYWYRQILGQKVEFLVSFYNNEISEKSEIFDDQFSVERPDGSNFTLKIRSTKLEDSAMYFCASSSGRTAPGELFFGEGSRLTVL.

For this clone: Other DNA variants within this sample encode the same CDR3. The CDR3 nucleotides read TGCGCCAGCAGCCAAGAGGGGGGGGTGACTGAAGCTTTCTTT. This translates into CASSQEGGVTEAFF. This chain links TRBV4-1 with TRBJ1-1, with D possibly matching TRBD1 (5 bases). V gave up 0 bases and J gave up 5 bases, with 10 bases separating them. CDR3 length: 14 residues. The germline V gene has CDR1 MGHRA and CDR2 YSYEKL.